What follows are 27 T cell receptor beta chains derived from one specimen sequenced in a study of somatic mutations in cytotoxic T cells in rheumatoid arthritis. Clones were sequenced by immunoSEQ multiplex PCR, and TCRdb holds only the in-frame ones, with some missing. The sample lists just under 7,000 clones, 75% occurring once. Sequencing was done on a sample of CD8+ T cells sorted from blood. The receptor set was obtained from an adult with rheumatoid arthritis.

V and J are TRBV19 and TRBJ1-1; D is unclear. The CDR3 loop spans 15 amino acids. Germline-derived CDR1 and CDR2 are LNHDA and SQIVND (reference sequence). V lost 4 bases and J 3 bases, leaving 15 bases between the germline ends. CDR3 sequence reads: CASSTAGWGDTEAFF. Written as DNA, the CDR3 is TGTGCCAGTAGTACCGCCGGGTGGGGAGACACTGAAGCTTTCTTT.

The J gene is TRBJ1-1, the V gene TRBV6-1; TRBD1 matches 10 bases. The CDR3 length is 15 residues. J was trimmed by 11 bases and V by 7 bases; bases with no gene match: 16. CDR1 is MNHNS and CDR2 is SASEGT in the germline V gene. The CDR3, as DNA: TGTGCCAGCACCCGGGGGGACAGGGGCCACTTGGACGCTTTCTTT. This gives the protein CASTRGDRGHLDAFF.

The V and J genes are TRBV6-5 and TRBJ1-2; D gene unclear. V was cut by 6 bases and J by 0 bases, with 11 bases left in between. Germline CDR1 and CDR2: MNHEY and SVGAGI. The CDR3 is 14 amino acids. The CDR3 region has the DNA TGTGCCAGCAGACCAGCGGGATCTAACTATGGCTACACCTTC. Amino acids: CASRPAGSNYGYTF.

The V call is TRBV28, the J call TRBJ2-2, with 11 bases that match TRBD1. The V gene end was trimmed by 2 bases and the J gene end by 4 bases; junction bases not matched to a gene: 12. The CDR3 length is 19 residues. Germline CDR1 reads MDHEN; CDR2 reads SYDVKM. The CDR3 here is CASSLLWGQGGLGTGELFF. The DNA for the CDR3 is TGTGCCAGCAGTTTACTTTGGGGACAGGGGGGATTGGGCACCGGGGAGCTGTTTTTT.

This sequence joins TRBV2 and TRBJ1-3; 10 bases align to TRBD1. J lost 2 bases, V lost 10 bases, and 8 bases had no gene match. The CDR3 extends over 15 amino acids. Germline V gene sequence: CDR1 SNHLY, CDR2 FYNNEI. Written as DNA, the CDR3 is TGTGCCACCACGGACAGGGGGAATCCTGGAAACACCATATATTTT. Translation: CATTDRGNPGNTIYF.

The chain uses TRBV11-1 and TRBJ1-3, with 7 bases aligning to TRBD1. V lost 5 bases and J lost 0; bases outside the gene matches: 4. Germline values: CDR1 SGHAT, CDR2 FQDESV (reference sequence). This CDR3 comprises 15 residues. CDR3 region: CASSQQGSSGNTIYF. The CDR3 coding sequence is TGTGCCAGCAGCCAACAGGGGAGCTCTGGAAACACCATATATTTT.

This clone was seen more than once but under ten times. The rearrangement links TRBV10-2 to TRBJ2-1, with TRBD1 identical over 7 bases. The germline CDR1 and CDR2 sequences are WSHSY and SAAADI. The CDR3 is 14 amino acids. V was clipped by 6 bases and J by 4 bases; unmatched bases: 6. CDR3 residues: CASSDRDSYNEQFF. The CDR3 DNA sequence: TGCGCCAGCAGCGACCGGGACAGTTACAATGAGCAGTTCTTC.

The rearrangement links TRBV11-3 to TRBJ1-1; 7 nucleotides agree with TRBD1. Trimming cost V 5 bases and J 3 bases; bases outside gene matches: 6. There are 14 residues in the CDR3. Germline CDR1 and CDR2: SGHNT and YENEEA. The CDR3 reads CASSRGTADTEAFF. CDR3 nucleotide sequence: TGTGCCAGCAGCCGCGGGACAGCTGACACTGAAGCTTTCTTT.

The chain is built from TRBV6-5 and TRBJ1-6; no definite D call. From germline, CDR1 is MNHEY and CDR2 SVGAGI. This CDR3 is 15 amino acids long. The V and J ends lost 0 bases and 10 bases respectively, with 13 bases between them. CDR3 sequence reads: CASSYSGPWGSPLHF. In DNA, the CDR3 is TGTGCCAGCAGTTACTCGGGTCCTTGGGGATCACCCCTCCACTTT.

The chain carries TRBV4-1 and TRBJ2-7; TRBD1 agrees at 10 bases. The trim removed 1 base at V and 4 bases at J, leaving 10 bases unmatched. CDR3 length: 17 residues. CDR1 and CDR2 (germline): MGHRA, YSYEKL. The CDR3 loop is CASSQGLHGQGGYEQYF. CDR3 nucleotides: TGCGCCAGCAGCCAAGGCTTACATGGACAGGGGGGGTACGAGCAGTACTTC.

This rearrangement joins TRBV18 to TRBJ2-3, with D hard to call. The V gene's germline CDR1 is KGHSH and CDR2 LQKENI. V shed 5 bases and J shed 1 base, with 13 bases lying between them. This CDR3 contains 15 residues. The CDR3 loop reads CASSSYGWGTDTQYF. The CDR3 nucleotides are TGTGCCAGCTCATCGTACGGTTGGGGCACAGATACGCAGTATTTT.

The chain employs TRBV5-1 and TRBJ1-6; a weak D match, TRBD1 (5 bases). This CDR3 region has 15 residues. The V gene's germline CDR1 is SGHRS and CDR2 YFSETQ. Deletions cut 0 bases from V and 6 bases from J, with 10 bases between. The DNA of the CDR3 is TGCGCCAGCAGCTTGGTGCAGGGTTTTAATTCACCCCTCCACTTT. This sequence encodes CASSLVQGFNSPLHF.

The chain combines TRBV5-6 with TRBJ2-1; 8 bases align to TRBD2. Trimming at V came to 1 base and at J to 7 bases, leaving 4 bases not matched to a gene. CDR1 is SGHDT, CDR2 YYEEEE, per germline. This CDR3 is 14 amino acids long. CDR3 bases: TGTGCCAGCAGCTTGTCTAGCGGGTGGAATGAGCAGTTCTTC. Translation: CASSLSSGWNEQFF.

This chain connects TRBV11-3 to TRBJ2-1, with TRBD2 matching 7 bases. Germline V gene sequence: CDR1 SGHNT, CDR2 YENEEA. V shed 5 bases and J 0 bases; nucleotides not matched to a gene: 4. The CDR3 spans 15 residues. The CDR3 reads CASSPIAGSYNEQFF. CDR3 bases: TGTGCCAGCAGCCCTATAGCGGGCTCCTACAATGAGCAGTTCTTC.

The chain joins TRBV6-1 to TRBJ2-6; no reliable D call. This CDR3 contains 13 residues. The germline CDR1 and CDR2 sequences are MNHNS and SASEGT. The ends were cut back, 7 bases at V and 0 bases at J, with 4 bases in the middle. The CDR3 sequence: CASKGSGANVLTF. As DNA, the CDR3 is TGTGCCAGCAAAGGCTCTGGGGCCAACGTCCTGACTTTC.

The chain carries TRBV13 and TRBJ2-7; D call uncertain. CDR1 is PRHDT and CDR2 is FYEKMQ in the germline V gene (reference sequence). This CDR3 region has 12 residues. V was trimmed by 0 bases and J by 11 bases, leaving 11 bases between them. DNA for the CDR3: TGTGCCAGCAGCTTAGGAGGGCTTCAGGAGTACTTC. This sequence encodes CASSLGGLQEYF.

The V and J genes are TRBV7-7 and TRBJ2-2, with TRBD1 matching over 7 bases. The V gene end was trimmed by 10 bases and the J gene end by 1 base; junction bases not matched to a gene: 6. The germline CDR1 and CDR2 sequences are SSHAT and FNYEAQ (reference sequence). The CDR3 spans 14 residues. The DNA of the CDR3 is TGTGCCACCGAACAGGGGCTGAACACCGGGGAGCTGTTTTTT. The encoded protein is CATEQGLNTGELFF.

The V call is TRBV4-1, the J call TRBJ1-1; D is perhaps TRBD1 (5 bases). The germline gives CDR1 MGHRA, CDR2 YSYEKL. Trimming removed 0 bases at V and 7 bases at J, with 21 bases between. The CDR3 has 17 residues. CDR3 residues: CASSQDRGRTSRDEAFF. The DNA for the CDR3 is TGCGCCAGCAGCCAAGATCGGGGCAGGACCTCGAGGGATGAAGCTTTCTTT.

V is TRBV5-4 and J is TRBJ2-5, with a possible D match to TRBD1 (5 bases). The germline CDR1 and CDR2 sequences are SGHNT and YYREEE (reference sequence). The CDR3 runs to 13 residues. V was trimmed by 1 base and J by 5 bases, leaving 9 bases between them. CDR3 bases: TGTGCCAGCAGCTTGAAAGGGGTCGAGACCCAGTACTTC. This codes for CASSLKGVETQYF.

The V and J genes are TRBV5-6 and TRBJ1-2; D is ambiguous. Deletions cut 3 bases from V and 3 bases from J, with 12 bases between. The CDR3 extends over 14 amino acids. CDR1 and CDR2 (germline): SGHDT, YYEEEE. The CDR3 region has the DNA TGTGCCAGCAGCTGGCCTGACCTGGACTATGGCTACACCTTC. This gives the protein CASSWPDLDYGYTF.

In this sample, this clone turned up a few times. The chain is built from TRBV27 and TRBJ2-7, with TRBD1 identical over 7 bases. The CDR3 is made up of 16 amino acids. The trim removed 6 bases at V and 3 bases at J, leaving 14 bases unmatched. The germline gives CDR1 MNHEY, CDR2 SMNVEV (reference sequence). This CDR3 reads CASRQGGGWGDYEQYF. CDR3 DNA: TGTGCCAGCAGACAAGGGGGCGGCTGGGGTGACTACGAGCAGTACTTC.

V and J are TRBV5-4 and TRBJ2-3, with 9 bases matching TRBD1. Germline trimming cut 2 bases from V and 3 bases from J; bases unmatched to any gene: 1. The germline V gene has CDR1 SGHNT and CDR2 YYREEE (reference sequence). The CDR3 is 14 residues long. The CDR3 reads CASSLQGATDTQYF. DNA for the CDR3: TGTGCCAGCAGCTTACAGGGGGCTACAGATACGCAGTATTTT.

V and J are TRBV5-5 and TRBJ2-3; the match to TRBD2 covers 8 bases. Germline V gene data show CDR1 as SGHKS and CDR2 as YYEKEE (reference sequence). V gave up 3 bases and J gave up 6 bases; unmatched junction bases: 6. The CDR3 totals 14 residues. The CDR3 here is CASSSGGGLDTQYF. CDR3 bases: TGTGCCAGCAGCTCGGGGGGGGGCCTGGATACGCAGTATTTT.

This clone has more than one count but fewer than ten. This sequence joins TRBV4-3 and TRBJ2-2; possible D gene TRBD2, 5 bases. The CDR3 length is 16 residues. CDR1 is LGHNA and CDR2 is YSLEER in the germline V gene. The V end lost 2 bases, the J end lost 4 bases, and 14 bases lay between the germline ends. The DNA of the CDR3 is TGCGCCAGCAGCCAAAAATGGGAAGGGAGCACCGGGGAGCTGTTTTTT. Protein product: CASSQKWEGSTGELFF.

The V call is TRBV2, the J call TRBJ1-2; no clear D gene. Trimming pared 3 bases from V and 6 bases from J, leaving 8 bases between. The germline gives CDR1 SNHLY, CDR2 FYNNEI. The CDR3 is 12 residues long. DNA of the CDR3: TGTGCCAGCAGTGAGGTAGAGGATGGCTACACCTTC. This codes for CASSEVEDGYTF.

The chain is built from TRBV6-1 and TRBJ1-2; D uncertain. Germline V CDR1 and CDR2: MNHNS, SASEGT. Trimming pared 1 base from V and 4 bases from J, leaving 4 bases between. The length of the CDR3 is 12 residues. CDR3 loop: CASSEGPYGYTF. The CDR3, as DNA: TGTGCCAGCAGTGAAGGGCCCTATGGCTACACCTTC.

The chain recombines TRBV6-1 with TRBJ1-2; 7 positions match TRBD1. V was pared by 6 bases and J by 7 bases, with 5 bases of the junction left unmatched. The length of the CDR3 is 12 residues. CDR1 MNHNS and CDR2 SASEGT come from the germline V gene. The CDR3: CASRGDSPGYTF. The CDR3 DNA reads as TGTGCCAGCAGGGGGGACAGCCCTGGCTACACCTTC.